This T cell receptor beta chain was sequenced during a study of blood T cell repertoires in COVID-19. Study-wide context: Acute and convalescent COVID-19 samples came from the United States, Italy and Spain. T cells, B-cell-depleted T cells, or PBMCs provided the cDNA or gDNA that served as material.

The CDR3 covers 16 residues. The J segment lost 3 bases and the V segment lost 1 base, leaving 4 bases of the junction unmatched. Germline V gives CDR1 SGHTA, CDR2 FQGNSA. Original analysis: The authors estimated nucleated cell counts from reference gene primer amplification. Sequencing used immunoSEQ multiplex PCR; TCRdb keeps in-frame clones, though not all of them. V and J calls and clone size are those listed in that table; D and trimming were worked out from the DNA. The sample lists hundreds of thousands of clones; around 87% were seen once. The sample taken for sequencing was peripheral blood. The chain combines TRBV7-2 with TRBJ2-1; 9 bases line up with TRBD2. The receptor was isolated from a woman in her fifties or sixties who had recovered from COVID-19. Written as DNA, the CDR3 is TGTGCCAGCAGCTTAGGGACTAGCGCCAACTACAATGAGCAGTTCTTC. Its protein product is CASSLGTSANYNEQFF.